These 21 T cell receptor beta chains were all obtained from the same sample, sequenced in a study of blood T cell repertoires in COVID-19. Only in-frame clones appear in the TCRdb table, and some are missing; sequencing was by immunoSEQ multiplex PCR. The sample has roughly 140,000 clones, about 84% seen once. The sequencing sample was made of peripheral blood. Receptors originate from a woman in her forties or fifties with acute or convalescent COVID-19.

V usage is TRBV7-9 and J usage is TRBJ1-2; tentatively, D is TRBD1 (6 bases). Germline V gene data show CDR1 as SEHNR and CDR2 as FQNEAQ (reference sequence). Trimming pared 0 bases from V and 1 base from J, leaving 9 bases between. The CDR3 consists of 15 residues. In nucleotides, the CDR3 is TGTGCCAGCAGCTTAGCGGCAGGGGTTAACTATGGCTACACCTTC. It translates to CASSLAAGVNYGYTF. Variable domain in full (rest from reference TRBV7-9 and TRBJ1-2): DTGVSQNPRHKITKRGQNVTFRCDPISEHNRLYWYRQTLGQGPEFLTYFQNEAQLEKSRLLSDRFSAERPKGSFSTLEIQRTEQGDSAMYLCASSLAAGVNYGYTFGSGTRLTVV.

The sample holds a few counts of this clone. V is TRBV6-6 and J is TRBJ2-2, with TRBD1 identical over 7 bases. This CDR3 has 15 amino acids. The germline CDR1 and CDR2 sequences are MNHNY and SVGAGI (reference sequence). V was pared by 2 bases and J by 5 bases, with 5 bases of the junction left unmatched. CDR3 sequence reads: CASSYPQGRTGELFF. CDR3 sequence (DNA): TGTGCCAGCAGTTACCCACAGGGGAGAACCGGGGAGCTGTTTTTT.

The chain has TRBV2 and TRBJ1-5; D may be TRBD1 (5 bases). V gave up 6 bases and J gave up 2 bases, with 8 bases separating them. CDR1 is SNHLY and CDR2 is FYNNEI in the germline V gene. The CDR3 has 13 amino acids. The CDR3 nucleotides are TGTGCCAGCAGGGGGCCCGGCAATCAGCCCCAGCATTTT. Translating it yields CASRGPGNQPQHF.

In this sample, this clone turned up once. The chain has TRBV4-3 and TRBJ2-1; D call uncertain. Germline V gene sequence: CDR1 LGHNA, CDR2 YSLEER. Trimming took 0 bases from V and 5 from J, leaving 8 bases between them. This CDR3 spans 14 amino acids. CDR3 in DNA: TGCGCCAGCAGCCAAGATCCCCTCCACAATGAGCAGTTCTTC. This translates into CASSQDPLHNEQFF.

The chain uses TRBV13 and TRBJ2-1; 7 bases match TRBD2. Trimming took 5 bases from V and 7 from J; bases not matched to a gene: 14. Germline CDR1 is PRHDT and CDR2 is FYEKMQ (reference sequence). The CDR3 loop spans 16 amino acids. In nucleotides, the CDR3 is TGTGCCAGCAGCCCCCAGGGAGGGTTCAGGTTAAATGAGCAGTTCTTC. Protein: CASSPQGGFRLNEQFF.

The chain joins TRBV20-1 to TRBJ1-5, with TRBD1 matching 7 bases. Looked up from germline, CDR1 is DFQATT and CDR2 is SNEGSKA (reference sequence). This CDR3 region has 14 residues. V lost 3 bases to trimming and J lost 3 bases; unmatched junction nucleotides: 5. The CDR3: CSASYRGLNQPQHF. The DNA for the CDR3 is TGCAGTGCTAGTTACAGGGGACTCAATCAGCCCCAGCATTTT.

The chain recombines TRBV19 with TRBJ1-2, with D unclear. V dropped 3 bases and J dropped 5 bases, with 13 bases sitting between them. Looked up from germline, CDR1 is LNHDA and CDR2 is SQIVND (reference sequence). There are 14 residues in the CDR3. For the CDR3, the DNA is TGTGCCAGTAGTATTCCGGCAGGTTCTTATGGCTACACCTTC. Translating it yields CASSIPAGSYGYTF.

The chain is built from TRBV6-6 and TRBJ2-3; 10 nucleotides align to TRBD1. The trim removed 4 bases at V and 6 bases at J, leaving 4 bases unmatched. Germline V lookup: CDR1 MNHNY, CDR2 SVGAGI (reference sequence). The CDR3 has 14 residues. The CDR3 loop reads CASSLDRGSDTQYF. The CDR3 nucleotides read TGTGCCAGCAGTTTGGACAGGGGGTCCGATACGCAGTATTTT.

The V and J genes are TRBV7-2 and TRBJ2-4; TRBD1 agrees at 10 bases. The CDR3 length is 14 residues. After removal of 1 base from V and 12 bases from J, the junction contained 6 bases not matched to a gene. Germline V CDR1 and CDR2: SGHTA, FQGNSA. This CDR3 is CASSLEGQGTNQYF. CDR3 sequence (DNA): TGTGCCAGCAGCTTAGAGGGACAGGGGACAAATCAGTACTTC.

This clone was found once. The chain combines TRBV7-6 with TRBJ1-5; the match to TRBD1 covers 8 bases. The CDR3 is 14 amino acids. Germline values: CDR1 SGHVS, CDR2 FNYEAQ. V shed 3 bases and J 5 bases; nucleotides not matched to a gene: 3. In DNA, the CDR3 is TGTGCCAGCAGCTTCGGACAGGGAGATCAGCCCCAGCATTTT. Amino acid sequence: CASSFGQGDQPQHF. The full variable domain, with the rest looked up from reference TRBV7-6 and TRBJ1-5, is GAGVSQSPRYKVTKRGQDVALRCDPISGHVSLYWYRQALGQGPEFLTYFNYEAQQDKSGLPNDRFSAERPEGSISTLTIQRTEQRDSAMYRCASSFGQGDQPQHFGDGTRLSIL.

This chain uses TRBV5-6 with TRBJ2-2; 8 bases are a match to TRBD2. With 1 base clipped from V and 3 bases from J, the junction kept 5 bases outside the gene matches. Germline CDR1 is SGHDT and CDR2 is YYEEEE. The CDR3 is 16 amino acids. The CDR3 region is CASSLRAGGHTGELFF. Written as DNA, the CDR3 is TGTGCCAGCAGCTTGAGGGCGGGGGGTCACACCGGGGAGCTGTTTTTT.

In the case of this clone: Other DNA sequences in this specimen translate into the identical CDR3. V usage is TRBV18 and J usage is TRBJ2-5, with TRBD2 identical over 7 bases. J gave up 4 bases and V 2 bases, and 1 base lay outside the gene matches. Germline CDR1 reads KGHSH; CDR2 reads LQKENI. This CDR3 has 13 residues. This CDR3 is CASSPTGGETQYF. CDR3 coding DNA: TGTGCCAGCTCACCAACGGGGGGAGAGACCCAGTACTTC. Drawing the rest from reference TRBV18 and TRBJ2-5, the complete variable domain is NAGVMQNPRHLVRRRGQEARLRCSPMKGHSHVYWYRQLPEEGLKFMVYLQKENIIDESGMPKERFSAEFPKEGPSILRIQQVVRGDSAAYFCASSPTGGETQYFGPGTRLLVL.

V usage is TRBV7-9 and J usage is TRBJ1-2; 10 nucleotides agree with TRBD1. J gave up 5 bases and V 1 base, and 4 bases lay outside the gene matches. The CDR3 consists of 15 residues. Germline assignment: CDR1 SEHNR and CDR2 FQNEAQ (reference sequence). The DNA of the CDR3 is TGTGCCAGCAGCTTAGGGTCGGGACAGGGGTATGGCTACACCTTC. Its protein is CASSLGSGQGYGYTF. Full variable domain (remainder filled in from reference TRBV7-9 and TRBJ1-2): DTGVSQNPRHKITKRGQNVTFRCDPISEHNRLYWYRQTLGQGPEFLTYFQNEAQLEKSRLLSDRFSAERPKGSFSTLEIQRTEQGDSAMYLCASSLGSGQGYGYTFGSGTRLTVV.

This chain joins TRBV3-1 (or the pseudogene TRBV3-2) and TRBJ2-3, with 10 nucleotides matching TRBD2. Germline V lookup: CDR1 LGHDT, CDR2 YNNKEL (reference sequence). The CDR3 is 16 residues long. The ends lost 1 base at V and 2 bases at J; junction bases unmatched: 3. As DNA, the CDR3 is TGTGCCAGCAGCCAAGTAACTAGCGGGGACACAGATACGCAGTATTTT. Translation gives CASSQVTSGDTDTQYF.

The chain employs TRBV11-2 and TRBJ2-7; 10 bases are shared with TRBD1. The ends lost 2 bases at V and 6 bases at J; junction bases unmatched: 10. Germline CDR1 SGHAT, CDR2 FQNNGV. CDR3 length: 16 residues. CDR3 in DNA: TGTGCCAGCAGCTTAATCACAGGGACAGGGGCTCGCGAGCAGTACTTC. Amino acids: CASSLITGTGAREQYF.

The chain joins TRBV6-2 or TRBV6-3 to TRBJ2-1; tentatively, D is TRBD2 (7 bases). Trimming took off 5 bases at V and 4 bases at J, with 15 bases between the two ends. This CDR3 has 15 residues. Germline values: CDR1 MNHEY, CDR2 SVGEGT. The CDR3 reads CASSLQGGGYNEQFF. In DNA form, the CDR3 reads TGTGCCAGCAGTCTACAGGGAGGGGGATACAATGAGCAGTTCTTC.

CDR3 protein: CASSLSGTTNEKLFF. DNA of the CDR3: TGTGCCAGCAGCTTATCGGGTACAACTAATGAAAAACTGTTTTTT. The genes are TRBV7-2 and TRBJ1-4; D gene ambiguous. Germline V lookup: CDR1 SGHTA, CDR2 FQGNSA. The CDR3 spans 15 residues. Trimming stripped 2 bases from V and 0 bases from J, with 7 bases between.

The CDR3 region has the DNA TGTGCCAGCTCACCACCGGGACAGTATAATGAAAAACTGTTTTTT. The encoded protein is CASSPPGQYNEKLFF. The chain uses TRBV18 and TRBJ1-4; 7 bases are a match to TRBD1. Germline loops: CDR1 KGHSH, CDR2 LQKENI. The CDR3 spans 15 residues. Trimming cost V 0 bases and J 4 bases; bases outside gene matches: 2. The full variable domain, rest sourced from reference TRBV18 and TRBJ1-4, is NAGVMQNPRHLVRRRGQEARLRCSPMKGHSHVYWYRQLPEEGLKFMVYLQKENIIDESGMPKERFSAEFPKEGPSILRIQQVVRGDSAAYFCASSPPGQYNEKLFFGSGTQLSVL.

V is TRBV28 and J is TRBJ2-3; possible D gene TRBD2, 7 bases. Trimming took 5 bases from V and 5 from J, leaving 14 bases between them. CDR1 MDHEN and CDR2 SYDVKM come from the germline V gene. CDR3 size: 14 residues. The CDR3 nucleotides read TGTGCCAGCAGTGCCCCAGGGGAGGGAGATACGCAGTATTTT. It encodes CASSAPGEGDTQYF.

The V gene is TRBV15, the J gene TRBJ2-1, with TRBD1 matching 9 bases. Trimming cost V 5 bases and J 11 bases; bases outside gene matches: 7. Germline V gene sequence: CDR1 LNHNV, CDR2 YYDKDF (reference sequence). The CDR3 runs to 13 residues. The CDR3 protein is CATSGYGTGKQFF. CDR3 nucleotides: TGTGCCACCAGCGGTTACGGGACAGGGAAGCAGTTCTTC. Supplemented by reference TRBV15 and TRBJ2-1, the full variable domain reads DAMVIQNPRYQVTQFGKPVTLSCSQTLNHNVMYWYQQKSSQAPKLLFHYYDKDFNNEADTPDNFQSRRPNTSFCFLDIRSPGLGDTAMYLCATSGYGTGKQFFGPGTRLTVL.

This clone came up once. The rearrangement uses TRBV2 and TRBJ2-4; 8 bases fit TRBD1. Germline loops: CDR1 SNHLY, CDR2 FYNNEI. V shed 2 bases and J 8 bases; nucleotides not matched to a gene: 5. This CDR3 is built from 14 residues. CDR3: CASSERQGIDIQYF. The CDR3, as DNA: TGTGCCAGCAGTGAACGACAGGGGATAGACATTCAGTACTTC.